Included here is one T cell receptor (beta chain) sequence, with context. The antigen remains unidentified. An end of the junction does not agree with germline; a read error may underlie this. This sample's TCRbeta library carried unique molecular identifier barcodes. TCRdb reanalysed the PCR reads using MiXCR and keeps one entry per CDR3 protein. The table includes around 180,000 distinct CDR3 sequences, roughly 10% detected once. This entry belongs to a study of T-cell reconstitution after alpha-beta-depleted transplantation in children. Germline V gives CDR1 LGHDT, CDR2 YNNKEL (reference sequence). The CDR3 length is 14 residues. Study-level results: T cells produced anew were the main source of T-cell counts and diversity one year after transplant. About two months after transplant, alpha-beta T cells reportedly came from several hundred expanded graft clones. Some patients showed high day-60 TCRbeta diversity, which derived from surviving recipient T cells and thymic progenitors.

This sequence was found in a boy aged 2 to 10 with acute myeloid leukemia, due to receive a stem cell transplant. The chain carries TRBV3-1 and TRBJ1-2, with D possibly TRBD1 on 5 matching bases. The sample here was PBMCs, taken before TCRalphabeta/CD19-depleted stem cell transplant. In nucleotides, the CDR3 is TGTGCCAGCAGCCTTCGTGACGGGACCTATGGCTACCCCTTC. This codes for CASSLRDGTYGYPF.